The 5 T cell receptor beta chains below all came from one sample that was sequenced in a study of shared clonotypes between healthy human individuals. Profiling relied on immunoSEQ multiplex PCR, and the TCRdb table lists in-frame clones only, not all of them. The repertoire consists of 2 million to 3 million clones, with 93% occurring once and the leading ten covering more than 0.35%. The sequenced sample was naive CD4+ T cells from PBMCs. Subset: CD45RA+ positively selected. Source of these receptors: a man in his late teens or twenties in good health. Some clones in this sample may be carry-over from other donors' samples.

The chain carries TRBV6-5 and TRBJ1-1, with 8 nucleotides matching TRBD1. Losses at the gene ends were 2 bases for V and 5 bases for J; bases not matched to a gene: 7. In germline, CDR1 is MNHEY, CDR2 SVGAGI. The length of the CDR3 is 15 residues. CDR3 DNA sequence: TGTGCCAGCAGTTACACACCCAGGGGGCTGACTGAAGCTTTCTTT. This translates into CASSYTPRGLTEAFF.

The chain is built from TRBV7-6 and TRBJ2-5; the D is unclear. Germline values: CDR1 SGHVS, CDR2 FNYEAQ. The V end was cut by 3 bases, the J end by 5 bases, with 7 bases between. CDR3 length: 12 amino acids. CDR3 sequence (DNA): TGTGCCAGCAGCTTCATGACGGAGACCCAGTACTTC. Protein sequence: CASSFMTETQYF.

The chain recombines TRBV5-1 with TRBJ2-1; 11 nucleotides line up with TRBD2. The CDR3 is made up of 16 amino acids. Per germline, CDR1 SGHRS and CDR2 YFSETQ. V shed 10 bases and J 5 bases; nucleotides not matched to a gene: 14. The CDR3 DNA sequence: TGCGCCTCCCACCCGATACTAGCGGGAGTGAACAATGAGCAGTTCTTC. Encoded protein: CASHPILAGVNNEQFF.

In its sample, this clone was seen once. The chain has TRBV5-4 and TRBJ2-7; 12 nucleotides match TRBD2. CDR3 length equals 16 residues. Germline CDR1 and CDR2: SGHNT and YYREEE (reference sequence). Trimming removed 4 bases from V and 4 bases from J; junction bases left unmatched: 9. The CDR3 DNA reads TGTGCCAGCAGCCCAGAAGCCGGGACTAGCGGGTACGAGCAGTACTTC. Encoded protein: CASSPEAGTSGYEQYF.

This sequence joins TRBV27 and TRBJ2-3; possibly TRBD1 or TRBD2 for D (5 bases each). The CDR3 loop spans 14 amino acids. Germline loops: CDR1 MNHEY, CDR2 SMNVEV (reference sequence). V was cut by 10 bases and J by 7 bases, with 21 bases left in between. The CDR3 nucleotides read TGTGCCACCTCAATAGGGACGGAATCGCATACGCAGTATTTT. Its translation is CATSIGTESHTQYF.